This T cell receptor (beta chain) is from a study of blood T cell repertoires in COVID-19. Across the whole study: PBMCs, B-cell-depleted T cells, or T cells provided the cDNA or gDNA that made up the material.

Germline V CDR1 and CDR2: ENHRY, SYGVKD. This CDR3 region has 13 residues. V was shortened by 3 bases and J by 4 bases, with 6 bases between the two germline ends. Only in-frame clones appear in the TCRdb table, and some are missing; sequencing was by immunoSEQ multiplex PCR. The sample includes some 110,000 clones, 82% of them seen just once. The sequenced sample consisted of peripheral blood. This TCR came from a man aged 65 to 85 with acute or convalescent COVID-19. The chain has TRBV10-3 and TRBJ1-4; D call uncertain. The CDR3: CAISDRINEKLFF. In nucleotides, the CDR3 is TGTGCCATCAGTGACAGAATTAATGAAAAACTGTTTTTT.